Sequencing of this TCR beta chain was carried out in a study of neurological immune-mediated disorders. In germline, CDR1 is GTSNPN, CDR2 SVGIG (reference sequence). Trimming took 4 bases from V and 3 from J, leaving 15 bases between them. The CDR3 is 14 amino acids. This clonotype has just a few counts. TCRdb processed the 5' RACE reads anew with MiXCR; each CDR3 protein has one entry. The sample includes more than 15,000 distinct CDR3 sequences, approximately 12% of them seen just once. The sequenced material came from CD8+ T cells from blood. This sequence originates from a woman aged 45-65 years in good health. The V gene is TRBV30, the J gene TRBJ1-1; no definite D call. The CDR3 protein is CAWIKEGFHTEAFF. The CDR3 DNA reads as TGTGCCTGGATAAAGGAGGGCTTCCACACTGAAGCTTTCTTT.